This record covers a single T cell receptor (beta chain). Its cognate antigen is unknown. Profiled with immunoSEQ multiplex PCR; TCRdb holds only in-frame clones, not every one. Of around 100,000 clones listed, about 94% are singletons. The sample comes from a study of T cell responses to AZD1222 COVID-19 vaccine. Study-wide findings and caveats: Spike-specific TCR breadth and depth grew following two AZD1222 doses.

This sequence originates from an adult in good health. The input for sequencing was peripheral blood, taken on day 0 of AZD1222 vaccination.

CDR3 bases: TGTGCCACCAGGACCAGGGACTATAGCGGGGAGAACAGCTCCTACAATGAGCAGTTCTTC. It specifies CATRTRDYSGENSSYNEQFF. The chain has TRBV21-1 and TRBJ2-1; the DNA was not compared with TRBD2, the D call given in the table. TRBV21-1 is reported as a pseudogene. The CDR3 consists of 20 residues.